This T cell receptor (beta chain) was captured in a study of beta chain features in type 1 diabetes. Looking at the study overall: Over all samples combined, fewer than 130,000,000 sorted cells were examined. Study-level results: There was a moderate but significant shortening of TCRB CDR3s in all four CD4+ subsets of Type 1 diabetes patients. Insertions at VDJ junctions were less frequent in type 1 diabetes patients. These patients also deleted more nucleotides at the same junctions. The naive, central memory and Treg TCRB repertoires looked more alike in patients than they did in healthy donors.

In regard to this clone: Antigen: not known.

Expressed TCRB transcripts were sequenced because the isolated RNA had all been reverse transcribed beforehand. Average reads for naive, central memory and regulatory T cell samples were 3.5 million to 4.5 million. Sequencing used immunoSEQ multiplex PCR; TCRdb keeps in-frame clones, though not all of them. The repertoire holds around 360,000 clones, with roughly 12% as singletons. This clonotype was sampled from a woman aged 18-30 years with type 1 diabetes. Sequenced sample: naive CD4+ T cells from blood.

Written as DNA, the CDR3 is TGTGCCAGCCGACCCACAGGGGGAGGTGAGCAGTTCTTC. Its protein product is CASRPTGGGEQFF. The rearrangement uses TRBV25-1 and TRBJ2-1, with 8 bases matching TRBD1. After removal of 8 bases from V and 9 bases from J, the junction contained 9 bases not matched to a gene. Germline loops: CDR1 MGHDK, CDR2 SYGVNS. The CDR3 extends over 13 amino acids. Supplemented by reference TRBV25-1 and TRBJ2-1, the full variable domain reads EADIYQTPRYLVIGTGKKITLECSQTMGHDKMYWYQQDPGMELHLIHYSYGVNSTEKGDLSSESTVSRIRTEHFPLTLESARPSHTSQYLCASRPTGGGEQFFGPGTRLTVL.